This TCR beta chain originates from a study of blood T cell repertoires in COVID-19. In the original workflow: Estimation of nucleated cell counts relied on the amplification of reference gene primers. Sequenced by immunoSEQ multiplex PCR; TCRdb stores in-frame clones only, minus some. The V and J calls and clone size are taken from that table; D and trimming were inferred from the DNA. The table has around 380,000 clones, around 87% seen once. Germline CDR1 reads MNHEY; CDR2 reads SVGEGT. This CDR3 comprises 16 residues. V lost 2 bases to trimming and J lost 0 bases, with 11 bases between them. This TCR was sampled from a man aged 30 to 45 who had recovered from COVID-19. Sequencing was done on a sample of PBMCs or T cells enriched from blood (not recorded which). V gene TRBV6-2 or TRBV6-3 combines with J gene TRBJ2-4, with no clear D. CDR3 region: CASSYETQLAKNIQYF. In nucleotides, the CDR3 is TGTGCCAGCAGTTACGAGACACAGCTAGCCAAAAACATTCAGTACTTC.